The present TCR beta chain was sequenced within a study of CD8+ T cells in alopecia areata. Study-level information: Patients in the treated group were given tofacitinib by mouth, 5 to 10 mg twice a day. Study-level findings and limits: Scalp clonality, along with expanded CD8+ clones among the top 100, was significantly decreased by tofacitinib.

Of note for this clone: Its antigen is undetermined.

Germline-derived CDR1 and CDR2 are MNHEY and SMNVEV (reference sequence). V lost 2 bases, J lost 5 bases, and 7 bases lay in between. This CDR3 spans 14 amino acids. cDNA serving as the sequencing template came from extracted, reverse transcribed RNA. The repertoire was sequenced with immunoSEQ multiplex PCR; TCRdb's copy has only in-frame clones and lacks some. The sample lists roughly 120,000 clones, about three fifths occurring once. The treatment was: oral pan-JAK inhibitor, 5-10 mg twice daily. Sequencing was performed on CD8+ T cells sorted from blood, taken at week 4, from a patient treated with tofacitinib. The chain uses TRBV27 and TRBJ1-6; D uncertain. The TCR comes from a human donor with alopecia areata. CDR3 in DNA: TGTGCCAGCAGTTTAGCCGGAGATAATTCACCCCTCCACTTT. Protein product: CASSLAGDNSPLHF.